This T cell receptor (beta chain) is from a study of CD8 T cells in ankylosing spondylitis. Germline loops: CDR1 SGHTA, CDR2 FQGTGA. V was shortened by 2 bases and J by 8 bases, with 7 bases between the two germline ends. The CDR3 consists of 12 residues. Molecular-barcoded quantitative 5'-RACE produced these TCR beta libraries. TCRdb ran MiXCR on the 5' RACE reads and lists one entry per CDR3 protein. The table lists about 130,000 distinct CDR3 sequences, approximately 6.8% of them singletons. This clonotype has at least ten counts. The chain combines TRBV7-3 with TRBJ2-1; D gene uncertain. The specimen was blood, either unsorted or a sorted T cell fraction (not recorded which). This sequence was found in a male donor with ankylosing spondylitis or in good health (not recorded which). The CDR3 coding sequence is TGTGCCAGCAGCTTATCTGGTTATGAGCAGTTCTTC. Protein product: CASSLSGYEQFF.